This T cell receptor (beta chain) appears in the sequencing data of a study of beta chain features in type 1 diabetes. The whole isolated RNA underwent reverse transcription, so sequencing captured expressed TCRB transcripts. The repertoire was sequenced with immunoSEQ multiplex PCR; TCRdb's copy has only in-frame clones and lacks some. The table shows hundreds of thousands of clones, with over 11% occurring only once. The study's findings and limits: All four CD4+ subsets of Type 1 diabetes patients contained TCRB CDR3s that were moderately but significantly shorter. Patients with type 1 diabetes showed fewer VDJ junction insertions and more deletions.

This CDR3 spans 15 amino acids. Germline V gene lookup returns CDR1 LGHNA and CDR2 YNFKEQ. The V end lost 0 bases, the J end lost 1 base, and 9 bases lay between the germline ends. Comments on this clone: Its antigen is currently unknown.

The source is a man between 18 and 29 years old with type 1 diabetes. V gene TRBV4-2 combines with J gene TRBJ2-5; perhaps TRBD1 as D (5 bases). The sequenced sample was naive CD4+ T cells from blood. The CDR3 here is CASSQDKTGQETQYF. CDR3 DNA sequence: TGTGCCAGCAGCCAAGATAAAACAGGCCAAGAGACCCAGTACTTC.